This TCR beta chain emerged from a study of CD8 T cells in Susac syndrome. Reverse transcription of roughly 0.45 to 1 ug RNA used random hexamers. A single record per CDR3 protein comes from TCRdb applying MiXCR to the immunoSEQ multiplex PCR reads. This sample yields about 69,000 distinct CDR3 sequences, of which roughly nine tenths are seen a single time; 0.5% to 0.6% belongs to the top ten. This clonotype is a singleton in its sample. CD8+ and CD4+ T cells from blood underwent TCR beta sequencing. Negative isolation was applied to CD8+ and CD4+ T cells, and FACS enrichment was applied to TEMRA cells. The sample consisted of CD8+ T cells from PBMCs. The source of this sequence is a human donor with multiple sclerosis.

CDR3 sequence: CASSPGTDNSYEQYF. CDR3 nucleotide sequence: TGTGCCAGCAGCCCCGGGACAGACAACTCCTACGAGCAGTACTTC. This chain joins TRBV13 and TRBJ2-7, with 7 bases matching TRBD1. Trimming took 5 bases from V and 0 from J; bases not matched to a gene: 7. This CDR3 contains 15 residues. The germline V gene encodes CDR1 PRHDT and CDR2 FYEKMQ (reference sequence).